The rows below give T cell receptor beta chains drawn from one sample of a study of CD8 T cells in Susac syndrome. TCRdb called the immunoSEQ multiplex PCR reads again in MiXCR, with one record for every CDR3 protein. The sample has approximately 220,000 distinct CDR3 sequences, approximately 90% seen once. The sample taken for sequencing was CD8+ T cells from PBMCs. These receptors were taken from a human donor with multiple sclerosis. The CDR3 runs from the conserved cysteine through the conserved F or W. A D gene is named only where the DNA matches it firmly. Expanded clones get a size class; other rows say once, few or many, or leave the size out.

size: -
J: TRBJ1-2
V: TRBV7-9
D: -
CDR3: CASSFTLPGDYGYTF
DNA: TGTGCCAGCAGTTTTACCCTCCCCGGGGACTATGGCTACACCTTC

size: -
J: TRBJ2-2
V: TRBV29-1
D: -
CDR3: CSVYGLEGLPSGELFF
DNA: TGCAGCGTTTATGGTTTGGAGGGATTGCCCTCCGGGGAGCTGTTTTTT

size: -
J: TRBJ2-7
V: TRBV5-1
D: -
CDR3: CASSPSEGSVDEQYF
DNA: TGCGCCAGCAGCCCCTCCGAGGGGTCGGTGGACGAGCAGTACTTC

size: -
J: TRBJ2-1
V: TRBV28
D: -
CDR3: CASSLTAFAYNEQFF
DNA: TGTGCCAGCAGTTTGACCGCCTTCGCCTACAATGAGCAGTTCTTC

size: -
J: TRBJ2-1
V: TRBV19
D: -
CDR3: CASSFGGGGTEQFF
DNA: TGTGCCAGTAGTTTCGGAGGGGGGGGTACTGAGCAGTTCTTC

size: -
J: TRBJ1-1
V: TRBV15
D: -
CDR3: CATMPDLGTINTEAFF
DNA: TGTGCCACCATGCCCGACCTTGGGACGATTAACACTGAAGCTTTCTTT

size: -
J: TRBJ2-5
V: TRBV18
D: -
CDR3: CASSLPSLQETQYF
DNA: TGTGCCAGCTCCCTACCGTCCCTTCAAGAGACCCAGTACTTC

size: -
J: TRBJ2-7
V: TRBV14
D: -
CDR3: CASSLLLLSYEQYF
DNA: TGTGCCAGCAGCCTTCTTCTCCTCTCCTACGAGCAGTACTTC

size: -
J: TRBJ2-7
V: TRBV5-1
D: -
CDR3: CASSAGPAYEQYF
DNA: TGCGCCAGCAGCGCGGGACCGGCCTACGAGCAGTACTTC

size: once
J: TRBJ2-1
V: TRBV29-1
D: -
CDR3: CSVGIRENSYNEQFF
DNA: TGCAGCGTTGGAATCCGGGAGAACTCCTACAATGAGCAGTTCTTC

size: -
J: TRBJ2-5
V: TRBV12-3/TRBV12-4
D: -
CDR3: CASSFLLPQETQYF
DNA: TGTGCCAGCAGTTTTCTACTCCCGCAAGAGACCCAGTACTTC

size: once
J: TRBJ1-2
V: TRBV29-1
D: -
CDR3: CSAQRDPGYTF
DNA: TGCAGCGCCCAACGGGATCCGGGCTACACCTTC

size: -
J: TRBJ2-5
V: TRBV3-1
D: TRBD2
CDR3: CASSQDSGWGLAGAEQETQYF
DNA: TGTGCCAGCAGCCAAGACTCCGGATGGGGACTAGCGGGGGCAGAGCAAGAGACCCAGTACTTC

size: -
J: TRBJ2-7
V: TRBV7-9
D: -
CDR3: CASSLAPQHEQYF
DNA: TGTGCCAGCAGCTTAGCCCCTCAACACGAGCAGTACTTC

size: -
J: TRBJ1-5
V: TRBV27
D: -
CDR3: CASSLSPGNQPQHF
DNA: TGTGCCAGCAGTTTATCGCCCGGCAATCAGCCCCAGCATTTT

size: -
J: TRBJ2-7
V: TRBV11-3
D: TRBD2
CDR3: CASSREGLEQYF
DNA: TGTGCCAGCAGCCGGGAGGGGCTCGAGCAGTACTTC

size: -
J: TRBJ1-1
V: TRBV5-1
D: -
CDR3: CASSPEGSQAFF
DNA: TGCGCCAGCAGCCCTGAGGGGAGCCAAGCTTTCTTT

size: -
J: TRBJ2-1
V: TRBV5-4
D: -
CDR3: CASSFNTFTYNEQFF
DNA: TGTGCCAGCAGCTTCAATACTTTCACCTACAATGAGCAGTTCTTC

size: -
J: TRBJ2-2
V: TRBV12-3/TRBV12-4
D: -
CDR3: CASRVATGNTGELFF
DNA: TGTGCCAGCAGAGTCGCCACCGGGAACACCGGGGAGCTGTTTTTT

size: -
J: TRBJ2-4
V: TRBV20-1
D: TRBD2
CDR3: CSARDTLASGIQYF
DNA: TGCAGTGCTAGAGATACCCTCGCTAGCGGTATTCAGTACTTC

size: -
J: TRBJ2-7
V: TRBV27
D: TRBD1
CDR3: CASSSGTGGYEQYF
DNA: TGTGCCAGCAGTTCCGGGACAGGGGGCTACGAGCAGTACTTC